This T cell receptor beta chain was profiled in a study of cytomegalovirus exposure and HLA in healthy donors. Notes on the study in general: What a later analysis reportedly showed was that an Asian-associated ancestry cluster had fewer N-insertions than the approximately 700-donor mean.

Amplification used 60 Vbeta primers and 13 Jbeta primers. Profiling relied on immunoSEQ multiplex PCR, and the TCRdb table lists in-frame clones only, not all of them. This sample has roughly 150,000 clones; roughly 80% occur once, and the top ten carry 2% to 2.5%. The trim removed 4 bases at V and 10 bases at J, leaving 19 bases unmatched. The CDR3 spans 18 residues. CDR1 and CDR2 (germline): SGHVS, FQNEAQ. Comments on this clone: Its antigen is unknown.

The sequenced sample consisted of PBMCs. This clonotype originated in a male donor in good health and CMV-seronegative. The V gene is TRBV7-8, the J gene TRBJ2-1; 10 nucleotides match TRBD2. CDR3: CASSSWDSGGSPGIEQFF. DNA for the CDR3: TGTGCCAGCAGCTCCTGGGATAGCGGGGGGTCCCCCGGGATCGAGCAGTTCTTC.